Below are 11 T cell receptor beta chains sequenced from a single sample in a study of T cell clonality in common variable immunodeficiency. The study's findings and limits: Fewer deletions and N-nucleotide insertions were reportedly seen in common variable immunodeficiency TCR beta sequences.

Assay used: immunoSEQ multiplex PCR; TCRdb lists only in-frame clones, some missing. The data show approximately 38,000 clones, none appearing only once, with approximately 5.5% held by the ten largest. These receptors are not linked to any known antigen. The source material was peripheral blood mononuclear cells. Every receptor here comes from a human donor with common variable immunodeficiency.

This clone was seen ten or more times. The read finishes 3 residues shy of the CDR3 end, and the germline J gene is used to complete it. V gene TRBV12-3 or TRBV12-4 combines with J gene TRBJ2-1; TRBD2 matches 8 bases. The CDR3 covers 14 residues. The V segment lost 7 bases and the J segment 7 bases; nucleotides outside the gene matches: 9. CDR3 sequence reads: CASTRRGEANEQFF. The covered CDR3 bases are TGTGCCAGCACCCGGCGGGGGGAGGCGAATGAG.

Note on this clone: The CDR3 end falls 3 residues outside the read, so it is completed with the germline J gene. The V gene is TRBV18, the J gene TRBJ2-1, with 10 bases aligning to TRBD2. Trimming took 6 bases from V and 8 from J; bases not matched to a gene: 10. Germline CDR1 KGHSH, CDR2 LQKENI. The CDR3 loop spans 15 amino acids. This CDR3 reads CASSPNSGRWDEQFF. CDR3 bases read: TGTGCCAGCTCCCCTAATAGCGGGAGGTGGGATGAG.

There are a few counts of this clone. Read coverage stops 3 residues before the CDR3 terminus; the germline J gene supplies the remainder. V gene TRBV7-6 combines with J gene TRBJ1-2, with a weak D call TRBD1 (5 bases). The CDR3 has 14 amino acids. Trimming pared 1 base from V and 3 bases from J, leaving 9 bases between. Germline V gene lookup returns CDR1 SGHVS and CDR2 FNYEAQ. CDR3 residues: CASSLGGDYYGYTF. Partial CDR3 DNA: TGTGCCAGCAGCTTAGGAGGGGATTACTATGGC.

This clone has just a few counts. The read halts 3 residues ahead of the CDR3 end, with the missing end drawn from the germline J gene. The chain carries TRBV19 and TRBJ2-7; D not resolved. The CDR3 has 13 residues. Germline lookup yields CDR1 LNHDA and CDR2 SQIVND (reference sequence). V lost 5 bases, J lost 4 bases, and 12 bases lay in between. The CDR3 bases that were read are TGTGCCAGTAGTTTGAGGCCATCATACGAG. Its protein is CASSLRPSYE. The whole CDR3 protein is CASSLRPSYEQYF.

In this sample, this clone turned up many times. The read ends 3 residues early relative to the CDR3; the germline J gene fills the gap. V usage is TRBV7-8 and J usage is TRBJ2-1, with 8 positions matching TRBD1. The CDR3 has 14 amino acids. The germline V gene encodes CDR1 SGHVS and CDR2 FQNEAQ. The trim removed 5 bases at V and 2 bases at J, leaving 2 bases unmatched. The CDR3 DNA, read in part, is TGTGCCAGCAGCCGGGGACAGGCCTACAATGAG. Its protein product is CASSRGQAYNE. The whole CDR3 protein is CASSRGQAYNEQFF.

This clone has a count of ten or more. The CDR3 sequence: CSARSRLKISTDTQYF. The CDR3 bases that were read are TGCAGTGCTAGAAGTAGACTGAAGATTAGCACAGATACG. V gene TRBV20-1 combines with J gene TRBJ2-3; D remains unclear. Coverage ceases 3 residues before the CDR3 finishes, and the germline J gene fills in the end. The length of the CDR3 is 16 residues. V lost 2 bases and J 0 bases, leaving 15 bases between the germline ends. Germline V lookup: CDR1 DFQATT, CDR2 SNEGSKA (reference sequence).

Worth noting for this clone: With the read ending 3 residues before the CDR3 end, the germline J gene is used to fill in that end. This rearrangement joins TRBV19 to TRBJ2-5, with a possible D match to TRBD2 (6 bases). The germline CDR1 and CDR2 sequences are LNHDA and SQIVND (reference sequence). Trimming removed 5 bases from V and 7 bases from J, with 23 bases in between. The CDR3 contains 16 residues. CDR3 protein: CASSWLVGSGSRTQYF. The sequenced CDR3 bases are TGTGCCAGTAGTTGGTTGGTCGGGAGCGGTTCTAGGACC.

This clone was detected many times. The DNA ends 3 residues before the CDR3 does, and the rest of the CDR3 is filled in from the germline J gene. The chain couples TRBV29-1 to TRBJ2-5; D gene ambiguous. Germline CDR1 is SQVTM and CDR2 is ANQGSEA. V lost 8 bases and J lost 5, with 15 bases in between. This CDR3 contains 12 residues. CDR3 region: CSPPPSGETQYF. The DNA read from the CDR3 is TGCAGCCCTCCCCCCTCCGGGGAGACC.

The table lists this clone with a few counts. The sequence runs out 3 residues before the end of the CDR3; the remainder is reconstructed from the germline J gene. V is TRBV5-5 and J is TRBJ1-5; D remains ambiguous. The CDR3 totals 13 residues. Between the trimmed V and J ends, which lost 4 bases and 4 bases, there was a span of 9 bases. The germline CDR1 and CDR2 sequences are SGHKS and YYEKEE (reference sequence). Incomplete CDR3 DNA: TGTGCCAGCAGCCCCGCAGCGAATCAGCCC. Protein product: CASSPAANQP. The full CDR3 reads CASSPAANQPQHF.

This clone was counted only a few times. The CDR3 end falls 3 residues outside the read, so it is completed with the germline J gene. V usage is TRBV11-2 and J usage is TRBJ2-1; 7 nucleotides match TRBD1. Germline CDR1 SGHAT, CDR2 FQNNGV. The CDR3 contains 13 residues. V lost 5 bases, J lost 9 bases, and 7 bases stayed unmatched. The part of the CDR3 DNA that was read is TGTGCCAGCAGCCCTTCGACAGGGCCTGAG. Amino acids: CASSPSTGPE. The full CDR3 reads CASSPSTGPEQFF.

This clone has at least ten counts. The read finishes 3 residues shy of the CDR3 end, and the germline J gene is used to complete it. The chain combines TRBV7-2 with TRBJ1-1; a weak D match, TRBD1 (5 bases). There are 14 residues in the CDR3. CDR1 SGHTA and CDR2 FQGNSA come from the germline V gene. Deletions cut 5 bases from V and 0 bases from J, with 10 bases between. The CDR3 spells CASSGDSMNTEAFF. Incomplete CDR3 DNA: TGTGCCAGCAGCGGGGACTCTATGAACACTGAA.